This T cell receptor beta chain emerged from a study of PD-L1 blockade in urothelial cancer. Study-wide results and caveats: For durable-benefit patients, tumor-associated blood clones expanded more at 3 weeks.

The ends lost 6 bases at V and 2 bases at J; junction bases unmatched: 14. The V gene's germline CDR1 is MGHRA and CDR2 YSYEKL. This CDR3 has 19 residues. To note about this clone: Its matching antigen is unknown.

Method: immunoSEQ multiplex PCR; TCRdb's copy keeps in-frame clones and lacks some. The sample holds 46,000 or so clones, 70% to 90% seen once. The source material was PBMCs, sampled around atezolizumab (anti-PD-L1) treatment. The J gene is TRBJ2-6, the V gene TRBV4-1; 9 bases line up with TRBD1. The TCR originated in a man between 60 and 75 years old with urothelial cancer. The DNA of the CDR3 is TGCGCCAGCAGTCCGGGGACAGGGCAGGAGATTCCTGGGGCCAACGTCCTGACTTTC. Encoded protein: CASSPGTGQEIPGANVLTF.